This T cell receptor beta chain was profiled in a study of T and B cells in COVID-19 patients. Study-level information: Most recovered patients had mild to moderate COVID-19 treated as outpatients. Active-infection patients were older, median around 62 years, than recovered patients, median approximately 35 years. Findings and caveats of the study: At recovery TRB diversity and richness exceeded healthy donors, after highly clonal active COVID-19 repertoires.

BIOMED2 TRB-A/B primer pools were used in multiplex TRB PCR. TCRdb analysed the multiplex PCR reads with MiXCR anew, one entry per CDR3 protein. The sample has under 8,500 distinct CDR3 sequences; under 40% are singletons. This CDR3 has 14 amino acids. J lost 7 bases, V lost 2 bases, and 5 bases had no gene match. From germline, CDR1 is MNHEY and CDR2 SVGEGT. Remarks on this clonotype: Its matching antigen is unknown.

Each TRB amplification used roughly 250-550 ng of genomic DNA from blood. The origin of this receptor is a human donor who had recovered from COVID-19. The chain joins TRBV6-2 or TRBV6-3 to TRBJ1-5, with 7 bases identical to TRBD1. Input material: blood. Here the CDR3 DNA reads TGTGCCAGCAGTTACAGGGGGCACCTGCAGCCCCAGCATTTT. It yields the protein CASSYRGHLQPQHF.